The entry below describes one T cell receptor beta chain. Its antigen is as yet unknown. The entry originates in a study of post-analysis software for immune sequencing data. Study-level findings and limits: TRBV5-6, TRBV5-1 and TRBV20-1 belonged to a set of a handful of TRBV segments that were more frequent in patients than controls. Normalized Chao1 diversity was significantly lower in multiple sclerosis patients than in controls. Strong same-batch co-clustering of samples appeared with F measure clustering.

This CDR3 has 16 amino acids. Trimming cost V 3 bases and J 2 bases; bases outside gene matches: 7. From germline, CDR1 is SGDLS and CDR2 YYNGEE. Unique-molecular-identifier-tagged TCR beta cDNA libraries were used. MiXCR, applied by TCRdb to the PCR reads, yields one record per CDR3 protein. The table shows about 820,000 distinct CDR3 sequences, with 53% occurring only once. Sequencing was performed on blood. This sequence originates from a girl aged 5-17 years with multiple sclerosis. V and J are TRBV9 and TRBJ2-3; 9 bases fit TRBD1. In DNA form, the CDR3 reads TGTGCCAGCAGCGCCGGAACAGGGGGCCTCACAGATACGCAGTATTTT. Its translation is CASSAGTGGLTDTQYF.